The rows below give T cell receptor beta chains drawn from one sample of a study of cytomegalovirus exposure and HLA in healthy donors. Assay used: immunoSEQ multiplex PCR; TCRdb lists only in-frame clones, some missing. The sample shows approximately 150,000 clones, 65% to 80% of them seen only once. The sample consisted of PBMCs. These receptors were collected from a man aged 40-49 years in good health and CMV-seronegative. The CDR3 runs from the conserved cysteine through the conserved F or W.

cdr3_aa j_call v_call
CASSIRGWDEQFF TRBJ2-1 TRBV19
CASSDRGPNSPLHF TRBJ1-6 TRBV7-3
CASSLDQGFMNTEAFF TRBJ1-1 TRBV5-4
CASNSQETQYF TRBJ2-5 TRBV2
CASKTAGALHNEQFF TRBJ2-1 TRBV6-1
CASSLESVGTYGYTF TRBJ1-2 TRBV7-2
CAWRKPRLFYGYTF TRBJ1-2 TRBV30
CASSRLAGGSSDTQYF TRBJ2-3 TRBV18
CASSLGGNSPLHF TRBJ1-6 TRBV5-4
CASSHGASTGEEQYF TRBJ2-7 TRBV7-9
CASSYDSQGVSYEQYF TRBJ2-7 TRBV6-5
CASSLDLSSYNEQFF TRBJ2-1 TRBV11-3
CASSDSSQGRTEAFF TRBJ1-1 TRBV6-4
CASRDRGLSYEQYF TRBJ2-7 TRBV7-9
CASSYEPPGTGNTGELFF TRBJ2-2 TRBV7-2
CASSEAGITGGEKLFF TRBJ1-4 TRBV6-1
CASSGTGGPPGNTIYF TRBJ1-3 TRBV9
CASSARTEPSSYNSPLHF TRBJ1-6 TRBV9
CASSQVGDRARLNNEQFF TRBJ2-1 TRBV4-1
CASSLASGELFF TRBJ2-2 TRBV28
CASSLGTAVTGELFF TRBJ2-2 TRBV7-7
CASSLGRGVATDTQYF TRBJ2-3 TRBV7-8
CASSLLAGGPDEQFF TRBJ2-1 TRBV5-6
CASSDAPPTGQYF TRBJ2-7 TRBV6-1
CASSLRNEQFF TRBJ2-1 TRBV27
CASSLGQSYGYTF TRBJ1-2 TRBV27
CASIPTTGGGAGELFF TRBJ2-2 TRBV5-1
CASSHDREEPQHF TRBJ1-5 TRBV2
CASSPPGLATYEQYF TRBJ2-7 TRBV7-8
CASSSTSGGPGGYNEQFF TRBJ2-1 TRBV5-1
CAIRRAGGSSYEQYF TRBJ2-7 TRBV10-3
CASSLGDQPQHF TRBJ1-5 TRBV5-6
CASSEWGGALDTQYF TRBJ2-3 TRBV6-1
CASSQESRGFGDEQFF TRBJ2-1 TRBV4-3
CSVAGEGGYGYTF TRBJ1-2 TRBV29-1
CASTELTFRGQGYQPQHF TRBJ1-5 TRBV10-1
CASSPHRGFSPLHF TRBJ1-6 TRBV5-6
CATSREMGEQGPLYNEQFF TRBJ2-1 TRBV15
CASSHRVGHTGELFF TRBJ2-2 TRBV18
CASSQPCGPDNSPLHF TRBJ1-6 TRBV23-1
CASSLEIGQGRDTGELFF TRBJ2-2 TRBV11-2
CASSQGWGTDTQYF TRBJ2-3 TRBV5-6
CASSRQGFNQPQHF TRBJ1-5 TRBV7-2
CASTTGPRGETQYF TRBJ2-5 TRBV6-6
CASNSLINQPQHF TRBJ1-5 TRBV2
CASSLFGNTGELFF TRBJ2-2 TRBV5-6
CASSLTGGGAKNIQYF TRBJ2-4 TRBV7-3
CASSPDRGPYEQYF TRBJ2-7 TRBV7-3
CASSLVLSRANTGELFF TRBJ2-2 TRBV7-7
CASSEFGGSTLNEKLFF TRBJ1-4 TRBV6-1
CASNHRTAAYEQYF TRBJ2-7 TRBV6-6
CASSLRLAGIYEQYF TRBJ2-7 TRBV7-2
CASSLAPPNRLLTSTDTQYF TRBJ2-3 TRBV7-6
CASSHGTEAYEQYF TRBJ2-7 TRBV7-8
CASSTRSGGHYEQYF TRBJ2-7 TRBV27